This T cell receptor beta chain derives from a study of T-cell memory formation after mild COVID-19. Only a few counts were recorded for this clonotype. TCRdb re-called the 5' RACE reads with MiXCR, one entry per CDR3 protein. The data hold about 430,000 distinct CDR3 sequences, with about 24% observed a single time. V was pared by 4 bases and J by 5 bases, with 15 bases between. In germline, CDR1 is SGHRS, CDR2 YFSETQ. The length of the CDR3 is 15 residues. This receptor was identified in an adult woman who had mild COVID-19 (a few samples of this study predate the infection). Cell type and time point are not known. Sequenced input: PBMCs or a T cell subset sorted from them (not recorded which). The genes are TRBV5-1 and TRBJ2-2; D gene ambiguous. The CDR3, as DNA: TGCGCCAGCAGCGCTCGACCCGTGATTACCGGGGAGCTGTTTTTT. It yields the protein CASSARPVITGELFF.